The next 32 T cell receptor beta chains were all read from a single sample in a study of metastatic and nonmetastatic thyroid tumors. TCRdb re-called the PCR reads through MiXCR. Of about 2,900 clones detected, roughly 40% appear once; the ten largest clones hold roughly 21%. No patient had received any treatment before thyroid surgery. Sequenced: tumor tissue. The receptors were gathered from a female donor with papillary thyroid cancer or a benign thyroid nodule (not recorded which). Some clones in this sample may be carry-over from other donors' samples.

The CDR3 DNA reads as TGTGCCAGCAGTGGATTCCGGACTAGCGGGAGACAGTCCGGGGAGCTGTTTTTT. This sequence encodes CASSGFRTSGRQSGELFF. The chain recombines TRBV6-2 or TRBV6-3 with TRBJ2-2; 13 bases are a match to TRBD2. This CDR3 is built from 18 residues. V trimming: 5 bases; J trimming: 6 bases; junction bases outside the gene matches: 12. Germline CDR1 and CDR2: MNHEY and SVGEGT.

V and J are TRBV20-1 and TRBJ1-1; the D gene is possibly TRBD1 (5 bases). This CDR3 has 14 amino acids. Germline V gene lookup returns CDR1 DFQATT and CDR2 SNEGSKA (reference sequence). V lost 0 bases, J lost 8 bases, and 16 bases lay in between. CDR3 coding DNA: TGCAGTGCTAGAGATAAAACGGCGGGACCCGAAGCTTTCTTT. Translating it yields CSARDKTAGPEAFF.

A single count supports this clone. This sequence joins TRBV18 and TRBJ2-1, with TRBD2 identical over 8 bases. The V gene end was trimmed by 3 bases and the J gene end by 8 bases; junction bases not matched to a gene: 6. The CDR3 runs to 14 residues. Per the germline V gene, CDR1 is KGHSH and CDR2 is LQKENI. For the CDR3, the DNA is TGTGCCAGCTCACCGGGGACTAGAAACGATGAGCAGTTCTTC. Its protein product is CASSPGTRNDEQFF.

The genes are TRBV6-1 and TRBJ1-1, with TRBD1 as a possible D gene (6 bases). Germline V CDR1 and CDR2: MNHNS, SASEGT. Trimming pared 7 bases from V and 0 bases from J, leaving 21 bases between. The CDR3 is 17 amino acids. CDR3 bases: TGTGCCAGCACAAACTTCTGGGGGACATACCTGAACACTGAAGCTTTCTTT. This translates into CASTNFWGTYLNTEAFF.

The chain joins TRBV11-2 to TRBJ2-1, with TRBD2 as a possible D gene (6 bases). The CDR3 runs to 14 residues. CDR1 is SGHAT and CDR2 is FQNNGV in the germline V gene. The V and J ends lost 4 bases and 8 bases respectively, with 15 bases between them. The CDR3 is CASSSGWEVDEQFF. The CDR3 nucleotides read TGTGCCAGCAGCTCAGGATGGGAGGTAGATGAGCAGTTCTTC. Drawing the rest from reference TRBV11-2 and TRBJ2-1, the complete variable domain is EAGVAQSPRYKIIEKRQSVAFWCNPISGHATLYWYQQILGQGPKLLIQFQNNGVVDDSQLPKDRFSAERLKGVDSTLKIQPAKLEDSAVYLCASSSGWEVDEQFFGPGTRLTVL.

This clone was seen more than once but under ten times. For the CDR3, the DNA is TGTGCCAGCAGTTTAGGGGCAGGGTTGGAAACCTACGAGCAGTACTTC. This translates into CASSLGAGLETYEQYF. The rearrangement links TRBV12-3 or TRBV12-4 to TRBJ2-7; D might be TRBD1 (5 bases). This CDR3 is 16 amino acids long. Trimming removed 1 base at V and 2 bases at J, with 15 bases between.

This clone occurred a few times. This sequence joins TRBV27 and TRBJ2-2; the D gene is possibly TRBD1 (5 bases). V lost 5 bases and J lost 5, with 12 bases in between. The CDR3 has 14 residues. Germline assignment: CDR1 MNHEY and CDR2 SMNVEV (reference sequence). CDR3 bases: TGTGCCAGCAGTGCCCTTCAGGGTACCGGGGAGCTGTTTTTT. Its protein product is CASSALQGTGELFF.

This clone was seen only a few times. The CDR3 coding sequence is TGTGCCAGCAGTTTAGGGCGGGCTATGAGAAACACCATATATTTT. Encoded protein: CASSLGRAMRNTIYF. V gene TRBV28 combines with J gene TRBJ1-3; no reliable D call. The ends were cut back, 2 bases at V and 5 bases at J, with 13 bases in the middle. Germline assignment: CDR1 MDHEN and CDR2 SYDVKM. CDR3 length equals 15 residues. Variable domain in full (rest from reference TRBV28 and TRBJ1-3): DVKVTQSSRYLVKRTGEKVFLECVQDMDHENMFWYRQDPGLGLRLIYFSYDVKMKEKGDIPEGYSVSREKKERFSLILESASTNQTSMYLCASSLGRAMRNTIYFGEGSWLTVV.

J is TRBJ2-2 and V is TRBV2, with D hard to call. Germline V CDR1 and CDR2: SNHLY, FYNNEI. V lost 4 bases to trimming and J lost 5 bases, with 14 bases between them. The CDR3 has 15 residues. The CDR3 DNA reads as TGTGCCAGCAGTGCGACCTTAGTAGGAACCGGGGAGCTGTTTTTT. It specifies CASSATLVGTGELFF.

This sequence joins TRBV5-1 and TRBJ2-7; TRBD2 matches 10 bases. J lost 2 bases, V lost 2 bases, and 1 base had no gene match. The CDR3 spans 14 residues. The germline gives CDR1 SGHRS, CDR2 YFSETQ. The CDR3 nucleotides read TGCGCCAGCAGCTTAGCGGGAGGGGCCTACGAGCAGTACTTC. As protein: CASSLAGGAYEQYF.

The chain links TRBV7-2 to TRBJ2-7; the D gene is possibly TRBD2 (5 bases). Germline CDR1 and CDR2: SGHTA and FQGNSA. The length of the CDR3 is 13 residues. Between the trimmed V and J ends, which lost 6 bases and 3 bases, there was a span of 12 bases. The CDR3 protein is CASSRGLNYEQYF. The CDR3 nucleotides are TGTGCCAGCAGTCGCGGACTGAACTACGAGCAGTACTTC.

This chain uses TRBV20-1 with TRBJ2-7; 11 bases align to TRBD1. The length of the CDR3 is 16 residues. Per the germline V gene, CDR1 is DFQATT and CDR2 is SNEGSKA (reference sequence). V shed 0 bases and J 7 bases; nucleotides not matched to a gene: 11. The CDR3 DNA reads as TGCAGTGCTAGAGATCCTCTCGGACAGGGGGCGGGGGAGCAGTACTTC. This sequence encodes CSARDPLGQGAGEQYF.

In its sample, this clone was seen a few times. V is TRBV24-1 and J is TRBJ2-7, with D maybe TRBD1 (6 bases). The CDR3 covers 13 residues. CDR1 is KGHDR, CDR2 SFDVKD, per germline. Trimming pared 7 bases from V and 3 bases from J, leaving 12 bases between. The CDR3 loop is CATSPGDLYEQYF. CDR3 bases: TGTGCCACCAGCCCAGGGGACCTCTACGAGCAGTACTTC.

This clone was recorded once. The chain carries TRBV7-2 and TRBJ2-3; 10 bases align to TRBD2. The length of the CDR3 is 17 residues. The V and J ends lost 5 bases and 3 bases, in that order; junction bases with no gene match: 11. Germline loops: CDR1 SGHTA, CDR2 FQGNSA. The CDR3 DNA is TGTGCCAGCAGCCTTCAGCGGGAGGGCTCTTCGACAGATACGCAGTATTTT. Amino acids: CASSLQREGSSTDTQYF.

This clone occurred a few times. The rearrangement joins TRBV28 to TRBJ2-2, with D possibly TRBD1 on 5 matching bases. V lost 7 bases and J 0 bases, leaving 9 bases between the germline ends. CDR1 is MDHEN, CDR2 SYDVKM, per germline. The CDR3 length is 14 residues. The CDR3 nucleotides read TGTGCCAGCATAGCAGGGCCGAACACCGGGGAGCTGTTTTTT. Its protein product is CASIAGPNTGELFF.

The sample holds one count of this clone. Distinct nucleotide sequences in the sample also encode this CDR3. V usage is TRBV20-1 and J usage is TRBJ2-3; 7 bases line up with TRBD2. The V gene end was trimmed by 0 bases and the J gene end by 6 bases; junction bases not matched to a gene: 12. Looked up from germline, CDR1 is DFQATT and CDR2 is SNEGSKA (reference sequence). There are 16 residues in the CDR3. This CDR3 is CSARDHASGLKDTQYF. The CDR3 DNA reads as TGCAGTGCTAGAGATCATGCTAGCGGCCTTAAGGATACGCAGTATTTT.

Here the CDR3 DNA reads TGCAGTGCTAGAGACCCGACATCGAACACTGAAGCTTTCTTT. The encoded protein is CSARDPTSNTEAFF. The V gene is TRBV20-1, the J gene TRBJ1-1, with D unclear. V gave up 0 bases and J gave up 1 base, with 9 bases separating them. The CDR3 covers 14 residues. Germline CDR1 reads DFQATT; CDR2 reads SNEGSKA (reference sequence).

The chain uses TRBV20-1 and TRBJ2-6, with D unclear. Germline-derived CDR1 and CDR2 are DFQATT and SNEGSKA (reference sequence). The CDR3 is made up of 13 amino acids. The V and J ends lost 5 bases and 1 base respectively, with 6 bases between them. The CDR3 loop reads CSAAVSGANVLTF. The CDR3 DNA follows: TGCAGTGCTGCCGTGTCTGGGGCCAACGTCCTGACTTTC.

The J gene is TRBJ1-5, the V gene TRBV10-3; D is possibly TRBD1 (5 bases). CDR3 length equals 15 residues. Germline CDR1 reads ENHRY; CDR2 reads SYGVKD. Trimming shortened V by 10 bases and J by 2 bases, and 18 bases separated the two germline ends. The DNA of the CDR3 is TGTGCCACCTCACGGGGGGGAGGGGGCAATCAGCCCCAGCATTTT. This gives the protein CATSRGGGGNQPQHF.

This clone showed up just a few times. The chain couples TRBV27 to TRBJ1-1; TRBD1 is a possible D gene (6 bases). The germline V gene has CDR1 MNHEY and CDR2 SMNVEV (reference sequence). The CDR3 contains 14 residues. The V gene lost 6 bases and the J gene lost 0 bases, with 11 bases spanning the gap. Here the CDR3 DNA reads TGTGCCAGCAGGTCAGGGGCCATGAACACTGAAGCTTTCTTT. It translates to CASRSGAMNTEAFF.

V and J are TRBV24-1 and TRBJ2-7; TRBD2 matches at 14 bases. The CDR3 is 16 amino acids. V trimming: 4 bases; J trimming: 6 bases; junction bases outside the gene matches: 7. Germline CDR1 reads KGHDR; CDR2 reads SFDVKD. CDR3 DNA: TGTGCCACCAGTGACTTCGGGACTAGCGGGAGTATCGAGCAGTACTTC. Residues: CATSDFGTSGSIEQYF.

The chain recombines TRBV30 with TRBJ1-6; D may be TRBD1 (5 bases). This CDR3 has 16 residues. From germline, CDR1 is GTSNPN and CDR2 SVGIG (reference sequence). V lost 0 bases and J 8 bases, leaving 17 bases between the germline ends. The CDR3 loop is CAWSVPGTVTHSPLHF. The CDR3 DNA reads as TGTGCCTGGAGTGTCCCAGGGACCGTGACTCATTCACCCCTCCACTTT.

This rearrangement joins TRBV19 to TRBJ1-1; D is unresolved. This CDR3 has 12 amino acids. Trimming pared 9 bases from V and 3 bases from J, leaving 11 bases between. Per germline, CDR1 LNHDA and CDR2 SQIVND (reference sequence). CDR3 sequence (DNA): TGTGCCAGCAAAACCGTTGACACTGAAGCTTTCTTT. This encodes CASKTVDTEAFF.

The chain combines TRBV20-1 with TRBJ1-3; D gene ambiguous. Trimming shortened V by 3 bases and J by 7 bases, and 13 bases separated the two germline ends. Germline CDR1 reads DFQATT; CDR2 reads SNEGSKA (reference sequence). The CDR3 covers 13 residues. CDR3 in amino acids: CSARTDPVNTIYF. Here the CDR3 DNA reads TGCAGTGCTAGGACGGATCCGGTGAACACCATATATTTT.

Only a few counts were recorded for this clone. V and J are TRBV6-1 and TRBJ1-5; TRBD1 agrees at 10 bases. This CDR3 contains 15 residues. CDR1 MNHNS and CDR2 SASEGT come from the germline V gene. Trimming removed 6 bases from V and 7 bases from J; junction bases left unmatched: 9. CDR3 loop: CASRPGTGVGQPQHF. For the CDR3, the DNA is TGTGCCAGCAGACCGGGGACAGGGGTTGGACAGCCCCAGCATTTT.

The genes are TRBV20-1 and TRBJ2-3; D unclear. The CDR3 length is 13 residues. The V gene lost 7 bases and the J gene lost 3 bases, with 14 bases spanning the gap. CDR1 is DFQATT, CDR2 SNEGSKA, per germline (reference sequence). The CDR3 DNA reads TGCAGTGGGGCCCACGGCCAGACAGATACGCAGTATTTT. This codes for CSGAHGQTDTQYF.

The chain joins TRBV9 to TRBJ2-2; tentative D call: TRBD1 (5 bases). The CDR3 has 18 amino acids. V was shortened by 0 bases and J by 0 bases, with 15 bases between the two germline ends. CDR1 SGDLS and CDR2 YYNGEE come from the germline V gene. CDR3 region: CASSVVGVGRTNTGELFF. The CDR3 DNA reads TGTGCCAGCAGCGTAGTAGGGGTGGGAAGAACGAACACCGGGGAGCTGTTTTTT. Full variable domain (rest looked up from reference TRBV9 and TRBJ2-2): DSGVTQTPKHLITATGQRVTLRCSPRSGDLSVYWYQQSLDQGLQFLIQYYNGEERAKGNILERFSAQQFPDLHSELNLSSLELGDSALYFCASSVVGVGRTNTGELFFGEGSRLTVL.

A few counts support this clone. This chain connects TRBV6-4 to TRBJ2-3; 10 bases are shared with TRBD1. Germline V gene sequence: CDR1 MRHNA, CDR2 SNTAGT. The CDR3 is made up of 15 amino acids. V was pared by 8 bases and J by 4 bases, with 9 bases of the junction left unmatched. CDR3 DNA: TGTGCCAGCGGAACCGGGACAGGGGAGGCAGATACGCAGTATTTT. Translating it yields CASGTGTGEADTQYF.

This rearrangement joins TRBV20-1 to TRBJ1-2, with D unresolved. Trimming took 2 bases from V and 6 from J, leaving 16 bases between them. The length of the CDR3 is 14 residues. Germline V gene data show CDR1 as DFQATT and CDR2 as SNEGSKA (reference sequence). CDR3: CSARSSSLRHGYTF. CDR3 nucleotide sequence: TGCAGTGCTAGAAGTTCCTCCCTCAGGCATGGCTACACCTTC.

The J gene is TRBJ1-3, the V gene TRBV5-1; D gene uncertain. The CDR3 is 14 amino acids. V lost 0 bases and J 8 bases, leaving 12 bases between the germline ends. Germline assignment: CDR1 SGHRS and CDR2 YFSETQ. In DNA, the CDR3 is TGCGCCAGCAGCTTGGACGGTCAGAGCTACACCATATATTTT. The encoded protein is CASSLDGQSYTIYF.

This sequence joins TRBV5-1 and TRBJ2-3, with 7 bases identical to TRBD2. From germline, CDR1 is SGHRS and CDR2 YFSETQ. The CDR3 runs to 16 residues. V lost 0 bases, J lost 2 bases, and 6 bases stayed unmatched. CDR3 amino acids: CASSLDPGGLTDTQYF. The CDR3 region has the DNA TGCGCCAGCAGCTTGGATCCGGGGGGTCTCACAGATACGCAGTATTTT.

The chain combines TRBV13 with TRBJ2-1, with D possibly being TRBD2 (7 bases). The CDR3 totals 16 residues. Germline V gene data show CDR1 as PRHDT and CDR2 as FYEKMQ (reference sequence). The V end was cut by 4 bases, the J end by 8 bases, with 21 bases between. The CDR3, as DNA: TGTGCCAGCAGCTCAGGGAGGGTAAGGGGGTTTGATGAGCAGTTCTTC. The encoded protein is CASSSGRVRGFDEQFF.